The 6 T cell receptor beta chains given below trace back to one sample, sequenced in a study of Tregs in tolerant kidney transplant recipients. Assay used: immunoSEQ multiplex PCR; TCRdb lists only in-frame clones, some missing. The data show some 250,000 clones, approximately 84% seen once. The sequenced sample was CD4+ T cells from blood. Every receptor here comes from a human donor in good health.

This clone has a handful of counts. The chain employs TRBV7-9 and TRBJ1-2, with 9 bases that match TRBD1. The CDR3 loop spans 16 amino acids. V was pared by 2 bases and J by 6 bases, with 10 bases of the junction left unmatched. Germline CDR1 reads SEHNR; CDR2 reads FQNEAQ (reference sequence). CDR3 nucleotide sequence: TGTGCCAGCAGCTTACGAACAGGGGGCACCACCGATGGCTACACCTTC. Translation gives CASSLRTGGTTDGYTF. Filled out from reference TRBV7-9 and TRBJ1-2, the complete variable domain reads DTGVSQNPRHKITKRGQNVTFRCDPISEHNRLYWYRQTLGQGPEFLTYFQNEAQLEKSRLLSDRFSAERPKGSFSTLEIQRTEQGDSAMYLCASSLRTGGTTDGYTFGSGTRLTVV.

This chain uses TRBV29-1 with TRBJ1-1, with TRBD1 matching 7 bases. Trimming removed 6 bases from V and 4 bases from J; junction bases left unmatched: 8. The germline V gene encodes CDR1 SQVTM and CDR2 ANQGSEA. CDR3 length: 13 amino acids. The chain's CDR3 is CSVTRQGSTEAFF. The CDR3 bases are TGCAGCGTGACCAGACAGGGCAGCACTGAAGCTTTCTTT.

This clone has a single count. V and J are TRBV13 and TRBJ2-3; TRBD2 matches 10 bases. CDR1 and CDR2 from the germline V gene are PRHDT and FYEKMQ (reference sequence). J was trimmed by 0 bases and V by 2 bases; bases with no gene match: 5. The CDR3 covers 17 residues. CDR3 loop: CASSLTASGSSTDTQYF. Here the CDR3 DNA reads TGTGCCAGCAGCTTAACGGCTAGCGGGAGTAGCACAGATACGCAGTATTTT.

The V call is TRBV5-1, the J call TRBJ2-1; 10 positions match TRBD1. Per germline, CDR1 SGHRS and CDR2 YFSETQ. With 4 bases clipped from V and 4 bases from J, the junction kept 11 bases outside the gene matches. The length of the CDR3 is 17 residues. CDR3 loop: CASSAGTGDILYNEQFF. The CDR3 bases are TGCGCCAGCAGCGCCGGGACAGGGGATATACTTTACAATGAGCAGTTCTTC.

The chain carries TRBV10-1 and TRBJ2-7; no firm D call. This CDR3 has 15 residues. V was cut by 6 bases and J by 3 bases, with 18 bases left in between. Germline lookup yields CDR1 WNHNN and CDR2 SYGVQD (reference sequence). For the CDR3, the DNA is TGCGCCAGCAGCCAGCCACTCCCAGGATGCTACGAGCAGTACTTC. This sequence encodes CASSQPLPGCYEQYF.

Comments on this clone: The same CDR3 can be traced to other DNA sequences in this sample. The chain uses TRBV2 and TRBJ1-5; D not certain. With 6 bases removed from V and 0 bases from J, the gap between germline ends came to 6 bases. Looked up from germline, CDR1 is SNHLY and CDR2 is FYNNEI. CDR3 length: 13 residues. CDR3 nucleotides: TGTGCCAGCAGGAGGGATAGCAATCAGCCCCAGCATTTT. Protein sequence: CASRRDSNQPQHF. The full variable domain, in which reference TRBV2 and TRBJ1-5 provide the parts outside the CDR3, is EPEVTQTPSHQVTQMGQEVILRCVPISNHLYFYWYRQILGQKVEFLVSFYNNEISEKSEIFDDQFSVERPDGSNFTLKIRSTKLEDSAMYFCASRRDSNQPQHFGDGTRLSIL.